This record concerns one T cell receptor beta chain sequence. Its antigen is unknown. No per-base quality is available; no much larger clone lies one base away. The germline V gene specifies SGHTA as CDR1 and FQGTGA as CDR2. The trim is 1 base for V and 0 bases for J, with a gap of 9 bases between the germline ends. Including cysteine and phenylalanine, the CDR3 has 16 amino acids. The read is trimmed to its CDR3 DNA, 48 bases read in frame from base 1. TCRbeta CDR3 regions were amplified from genomic DNA by means of the immunoSEQ Assay, a bias-controlled multiplex PCR. Per the source publication's procedure: Nucleated cell counts per sample were estimated from amplification of reference gene primers within the assay. To quantify the absolute abundance of each unique TCRbeta CDR3 rearrangement, sequence reads were collapsed and filtered. For each sample, productive Simpson clonality was calculated as the square root of Simpson's diversity index across productive rearrangements. TCRdb took this table from immuneACCESS and kept in-frame rearrangements with V and J called. Such tables lack part of the clones; where checked against another copy, unresolved V genes explain under half of the gap, and the rest is unexplained. That table supplies the V and J calls and clone size; D and trimming were determined from the DNA. This sample holds tens of thousands of clones; roughly 83% were observed only once. The ten largest clones take up roughly 5% of the sample.

The sample originates from a study of blood T cell repertoires in COVID-19 (dated by TCRdb to 2020 to 2022). For the wider study: Samples from collaborators originated in the United States, Italy and Spain and spanned both the acute and convalescent phases of COVID-19. The prospective study material was composed of cDNA or gDNA derived from T cells, B-cell-depleted T cells, or PBMCs. Deeply sampled blood TCRbeta repertoires from subjects exposed to, actively infected with, or recovered from COVID-19 were included in the dataset. The repertoires were made available in a free public database intended to serve as a resource for research on the immune response to SARS-CoV-2. Samples were obtained from the ongoing ImmuneRACE study (first 160 participants) and from some 1,200 subjects provided by 6 global collaborators. The sample metadata nearly always contained a de-identified subject ID, COVID-19 status, age in years and sex. Where HLA class I and class II types were available, the types were taken from metadata supplied by the sample provider, not from assay-based typing. The paper as a whole reports these results and caveats: The amount of clinical and demographic metadata varied by source and participant and was provided uncurated.

Whole blood was collected in K2EDTA tubes by collaborating institutions according to the institutions' own protocols. Collaborator samples were shipped for TCRbeta analysis as frozen whole blood, isolated PBMCs, or DNA extracted from either sample type. Sequencing input: peripheral blood. This receptor was identified in a human donor in a cohort sampled during active COVID-19. This sequence uses TRBV7-3 and TRBJ2-2; the D gene is perhaps TRBD1, from 5 matching bases. The CDR3 corresponds to CASSLIAGSNTGELFF. Here is the DNA: TGTGCCAGCAGCTTAATAGCAGGGTCGAACACCGGGGAGCTGTTTTTT.